This entry lists 14 T cell receptor beta chains sequenced from one sample in a study of vaccination effects on CD4 cells after COVID-19. What these receptors recognize is not known. CD4+ T cells specific for antigen were expanded with viral peptide pools by the ViraFEST assay before sequencing. A 10-day culture period preceded the isolation of CD4+ T cells. Nobody among the vaccine recipients had prior SARS-CoV-2 infection (nucleocapsid antibodies were negative). Repertoires were generated with immunoSEQ multiplex PCR, while TCRdb's copy carries only in-frame clones and drops some. Of around 25,000 clones in the sample, 73% were seen once. This specimen was CD4+ T cells from PBMCs cultured with SARS-CoV-2 spike peptides, taken before COVID-19 vaccination. The receptors were gathered from a human donor who received a COVID-19 vaccine.

The V gene is TRBV18, the J gene TRBJ2-3, with D uncertain. Germline values: CDR1 KGHSH, CDR2 LQKENI. The germline V and J ends were trimmed by 1 base and 2 bases, with 7 bases remaining between them. CDR3 length: 14 amino acids. CDR3 in amino acids: CASSPRRNTDTQYF. DNA for the CDR3: TGTGCCAGCTCACCACGAAGGAACACAGATACGCAGTATTTT.

The V gene is TRBV5-1, the J gene TRBJ2-1, with 9 bases lining up with TRBD1. Looked up from germline, CDR1 is SGHRS and CDR2 is YFSETQ. With V trimmed by 9 bases and J by 3 bases, 4 bases remained unmatched. The CDR3 has 13 amino acids. This chain's CDR3 is CATGTGRYNEQFF. CDR3 coding DNA: TGCGCCACCGGGACAGGGCGCTACAATGAGCAGTTCTTC.

Only a few counts were recorded for this clone. The chain couples TRBV25-1 to TRBJ1-1, with D hard to call. Germline values: CDR1 MGHDK, CDR2 SYGVNS. The CDR3 is 14 amino acids. Trimming took off 4 bases at V and 0 bases at J, with 9 bases between the two ends. The CDR3 loop reads CASSGRFLNTEAFF. The CDR3, as DNA: TGTGCCAGCAGTGGACGATTTCTGAACACTGAAGCTTTCTTT.

This rearrangement joins TRBV4-2 to TRBJ1-4; D is unclear. Per the germline V gene, CDR1 is LGHNA and CDR2 is YNFKEQ. This CDR3 has 12 amino acids. The V gene lost 0 bases and the J gene lost 7 bases, with 3 bases spanning the gap. CDR3 protein: CASSQETEKLFF. The CDR3, as DNA: TGTGCCAGCAGCCAAGAGACTGAAAAACTGTTTTTT.

The chain combines TRBV6-4 with TRBJ2-2; 16 positions agree with TRBD2. The germline gives CDR1 MRHNA, CDR2 SNTAGT. The CDR3 is made up of 16 amino acids. With V trimmed by 7 bases and J by 7 bases, 6 bases remained unmatched. CDR3 nucleotides: TGTGCCAGCATGGGACTAGCGGGAGGGCCCGACGGGGAGCTGTTTTTT. As protein: CASMGLAGGPDGELFF.

A few counts support this clone. V is TRBV6-5 and J is TRBJ1-1; the match to TRBD1 covers 9 bases. The V segment lost 7 bases and the J segment 11 bases; nucleotides outside the gene matches: 11. The germline V gene has CDR1 MNHEY and CDR2 SVGAGI. The CDR3 consists of 13 residues. In DNA, the CDR3 is TGTGCCAGCATTACCGGGACAGGGAGTTCGGCTTTCTTT. Translating gives CASITGTGSSAFF.

This chain's CDR3 is CASSQGSAYTKRTQYF. CDR3 in DNA: TGCGCCAGCAGCCAAGGGTCGGCCTACACCAAACGTACGCAGTATTTT. The chain combines TRBV4-1 with TRBJ2-3, with D hard to call. CDR1 MGHRA and CDR2 YSYEKL come from the germline V gene. The CDR3 consists of 16 residues. The ends were cut back, 1 base at V and 8 bases at J, with 19 bases in the middle.

V usage is TRBV12-3 or TRBV12-4 and J usage is TRBJ1-1, with D uncertain. V was cut by 7 bases and J by 1 base, with 10 bases left in between. The CDR3 extends over 13 amino acids. The CDR3 protein is CASTTVTNTEAFF. The CDR3 nucleotides read TGTGCCAGCACCACCGTAACGAACACTGAAGCTTTCTTT.

This clone was picked up one time. V gene TRBV6-1 combines with J gene TRBJ2-6; D uncertain. Germline V gives CDR1 MNHNS, CDR2 SASEGT. This CDR3 has 14 amino acids. V was shortened by 0 bases and J by 5 bases, with 5 bases between the two germline ends. The CDR3 DNA is TGTGCCAGCAGTGAAGCAGGGAGGGCCAACGTCCTGACTTTC. Encoded protein: CASSEAGRANVLTF.

The gene calls are TRBV18 and TRBJ1-4, with D perhaps TRBD1 (5 bases). This CDR3 is 14 amino acids long. Germline V gives CDR1 KGHSH, CDR2 LQKENI. The V end was cut by 3 bases, the J end by 7 bases, with 12 bases between. CDR3 protein: CASSPGMRGEKLFF. CDR3 coding DNA: TGTGCCAGCTCACCGGGGATGAGGGGTGAAAAACTGTTTTTT. The full variable domain, rest sourced from reference TRBV18 and TRBJ1-4, is NAGVMQNPRHLVRRRGQEARLRCSPMKGHSHVYWYRQLPEEGLKFMVYLQKENIIDESGMPKERFSAEFPKEGPSILRIQQVVRGDSAAYFCASSPGMRGEKLFFGSGTQLSVL.

This chain links TRBV27 with TRBJ2-7; 9 bases align to TRBD1. This CDR3 contains 16 residues. Germline assignment: CDR1 MNHEY and CDR2 SMNVEV (reference sequence). The V gene end was trimmed by 4 bases and the J gene end by 3 bases; junction bases not matched to a gene: 10. The DNA of the CDR3 is TGTGCCAGCAGTTCCCAGTCCGGGACAGGGAGCTACGAGCAGTACTTC. This codes for CASSSQSGTGSYEQYF.

The rearrangement uses TRBV28 and TRBJ1-1; perhaps TRBD1 as D (6 bases). The CDR3 has 13 residues. With 5 bases removed from V and 5 bases from J, the gap between germline ends came to 12 bases. The V gene's germline CDR1 is MDHEN and CDR2 SYDVKM. The chain's CDR3 is CASSAGEGTEAFF. The CDR3 DNA is TGTGCCAGCAGTGCAGGGGAGGGGACTGAAGCTTTCTTT.

The sample holds a few counts of this clone. V usage is TRBV2 and J usage is TRBJ1-3; D not resolved. Germline V gene lookup returns CDR1 SNHLY and CDR2 FYNNEI. The V gene lost 11 bases and the J gene lost 0 bases, with 8 bases spanning the gap. The CDR3 extends over 12 amino acids. CDR3 DNA sequence: TGTGCCTTTAAGGCCTCTGGAAACACCATATATTTT. Translating gives CAFKASGNTIYF.

The chain has TRBV5-1 and TRBJ2-5; TRBD2 matches at 8 bases. This CDR3 has 13 residues. Looked up from germline, CDR1 is SGHRS and CDR2 is YFSETQ. With V trimmed by 4 bases and J by 4 bases, 3 bases remained unmatched. CDR3 loop: CASSLTSVETQYF. The CDR3 DNA reads TGCGCCAGCAGCCTGACTAGCGTAGAGACCCAGTACTTC.